This T cell receptor beta chain was identified in a study of T cell changes during pregnancy in multiple sclerosis. Clones were read by immunoSEQ multiplex PCR, and TCRdb kept only the in-frame ones, dropping some. Here the sample spans about 97,000 clones, around 90% being singletons. Per the germline V gene, CDR1 is LNHNV and CDR2 is YYDKDF (reference sequence). Trimming removed 2 bases from V and 2 bases from J, with 19 bases in between. This CDR3 has 17 amino acids. This clonotype originated in a female donor with multiple sclerosis, enrolled in a pregnancy study. The chain links TRBV15 to TRBJ2-7; D is undetermined. Source: peripheral blood, taken in the second trimester of pregnancy. CDR3 nucleotide sequence: TGTGCCACCAGCAGAAGAGTGGTTGCAGCGAATCCCTACGAGCAGTACTTC. Translation: CATSRRVVAANPYEQYF.